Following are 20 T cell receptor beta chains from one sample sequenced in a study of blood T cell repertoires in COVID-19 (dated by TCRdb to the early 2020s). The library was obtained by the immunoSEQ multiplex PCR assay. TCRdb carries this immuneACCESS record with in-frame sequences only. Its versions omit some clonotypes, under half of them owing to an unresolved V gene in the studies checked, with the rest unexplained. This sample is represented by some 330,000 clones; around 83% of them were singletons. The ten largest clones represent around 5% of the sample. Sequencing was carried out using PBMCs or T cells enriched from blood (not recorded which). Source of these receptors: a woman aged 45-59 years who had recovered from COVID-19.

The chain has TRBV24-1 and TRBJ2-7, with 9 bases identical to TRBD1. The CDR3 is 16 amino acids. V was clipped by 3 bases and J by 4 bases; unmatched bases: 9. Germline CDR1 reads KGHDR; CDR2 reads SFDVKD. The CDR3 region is CATSDPRTGEKYEQYF. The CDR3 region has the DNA TGTGCCACCAGTGATCCCCGGACAGGGGAAAAGTACGAGCAGTACTTC.

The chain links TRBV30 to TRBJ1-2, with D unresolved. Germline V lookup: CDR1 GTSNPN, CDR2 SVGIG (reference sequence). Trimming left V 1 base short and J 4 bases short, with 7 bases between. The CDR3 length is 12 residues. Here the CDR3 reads CAWSADTYGYTF. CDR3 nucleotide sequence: TGTGCCTGGAGTGCCGACACCTATGGCTACACCTTC.

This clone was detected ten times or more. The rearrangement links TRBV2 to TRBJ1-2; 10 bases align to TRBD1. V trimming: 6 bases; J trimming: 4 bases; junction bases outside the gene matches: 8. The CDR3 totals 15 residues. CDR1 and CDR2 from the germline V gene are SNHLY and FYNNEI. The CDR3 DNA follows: TGTGCCAGCAGGGGGGACAGGGGATATGGCTATGGCTACACCTTC. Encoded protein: CASRGDRGYGYGYTF.

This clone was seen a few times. CDR3 in amino acids: CASLPDRGSGYTF. DNA for the CDR3: TGTGCCAGCTTACCGGACAGGGGCTCGGGCTACACCTTC. The chain recombines TRBV28 with TRBJ1-2; 9 bases are a match to TRBD1. Germline V gene sequence: CDR1 MDHEN, CDR2 SYDVKM. The CDR3 is 13 residues long. V was clipped by 8 bases and J by 8 bases; unmatched bases: 9.

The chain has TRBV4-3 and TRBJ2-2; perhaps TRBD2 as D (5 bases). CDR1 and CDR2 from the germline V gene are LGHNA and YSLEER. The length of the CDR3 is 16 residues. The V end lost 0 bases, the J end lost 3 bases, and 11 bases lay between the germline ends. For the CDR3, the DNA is TGCGCCAGCAGCCAAGACGGGGATCTGGACACCGGGGAGCTGTTTTTT. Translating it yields CASSQDGDLDTGELFF.

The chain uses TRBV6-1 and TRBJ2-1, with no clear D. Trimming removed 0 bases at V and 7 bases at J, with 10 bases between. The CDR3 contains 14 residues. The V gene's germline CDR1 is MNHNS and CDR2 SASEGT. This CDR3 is CASSEATQMNEQFF. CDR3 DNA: TGTGCCAGCAGTGAAGCTACACAAATGAATGAGCAGTTCTTC.

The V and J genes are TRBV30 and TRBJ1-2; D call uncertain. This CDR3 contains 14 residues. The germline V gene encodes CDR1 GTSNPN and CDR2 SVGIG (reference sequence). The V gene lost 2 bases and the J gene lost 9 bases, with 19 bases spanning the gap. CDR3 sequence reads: CAWSNLEQLTSYTF. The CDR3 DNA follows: TGTGCCTGGAGTAACCTTGAACAGCTGACTAGCTACACCTTC.

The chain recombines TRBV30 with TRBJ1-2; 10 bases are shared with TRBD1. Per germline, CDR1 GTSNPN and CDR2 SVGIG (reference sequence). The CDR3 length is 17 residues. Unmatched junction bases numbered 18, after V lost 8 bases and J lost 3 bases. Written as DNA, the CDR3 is TGTGCCGGAACAAAGGACAGGGGGTACCCAATAGACTATGGCTACACCTTC. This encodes CAGTKDRGYPIDYGYTF.

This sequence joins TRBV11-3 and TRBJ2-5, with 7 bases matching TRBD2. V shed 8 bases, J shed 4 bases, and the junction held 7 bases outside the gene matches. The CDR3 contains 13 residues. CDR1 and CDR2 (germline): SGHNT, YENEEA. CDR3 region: CASGIWGGETQYF. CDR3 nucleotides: TGTGCCAGCGGCATCTGGGGGGGAGAGACCCAGTACTTC.

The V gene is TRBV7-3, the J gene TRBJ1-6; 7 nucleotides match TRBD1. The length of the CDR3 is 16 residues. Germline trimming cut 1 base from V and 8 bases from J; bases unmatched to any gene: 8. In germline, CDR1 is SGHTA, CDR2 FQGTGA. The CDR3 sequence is CASSLSGTGVHSPLHF. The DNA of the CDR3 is TGTGCCAGCAGCTTAAGTGGCACAGGGGTCCATTCACCCCTCCACTTT.

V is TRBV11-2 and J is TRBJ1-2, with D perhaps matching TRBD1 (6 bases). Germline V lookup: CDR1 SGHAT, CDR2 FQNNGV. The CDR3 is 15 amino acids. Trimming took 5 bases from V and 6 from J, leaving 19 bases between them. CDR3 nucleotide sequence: TGTGCCAGCAGCGAAATATTGACGGGGGGCGATGGCTACACCTTC. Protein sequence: CASSEILTGGDGYTF.

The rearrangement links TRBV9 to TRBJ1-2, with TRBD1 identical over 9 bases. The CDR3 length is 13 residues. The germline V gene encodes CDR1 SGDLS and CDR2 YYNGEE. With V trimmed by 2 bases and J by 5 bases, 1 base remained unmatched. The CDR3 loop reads CASSVGTGYGYTF. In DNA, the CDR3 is TGTGCCAGCAGCGTCGGGACAGGGTATGGCTACACCTTC.

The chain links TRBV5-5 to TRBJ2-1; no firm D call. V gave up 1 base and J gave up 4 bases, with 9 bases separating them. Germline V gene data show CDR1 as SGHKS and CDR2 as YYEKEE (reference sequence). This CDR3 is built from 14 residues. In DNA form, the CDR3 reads TGTGCCAGCAGCTTGTCTCCCAGGTACAATGAGCAGTTCTTC. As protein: CASSLSPRYNEQFF.

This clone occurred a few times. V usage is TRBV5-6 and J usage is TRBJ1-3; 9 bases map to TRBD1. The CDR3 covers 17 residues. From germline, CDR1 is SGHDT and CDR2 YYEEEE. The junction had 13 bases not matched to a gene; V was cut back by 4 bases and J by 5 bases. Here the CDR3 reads CASSGGTGKAIRNTIYF. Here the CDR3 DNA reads TGTGCCAGCAGCGGGGGGACAGGGAAAGCAATCCGAAACACCATATATTTT.

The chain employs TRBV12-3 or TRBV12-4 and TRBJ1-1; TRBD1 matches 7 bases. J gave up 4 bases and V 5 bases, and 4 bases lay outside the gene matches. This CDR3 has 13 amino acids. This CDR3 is CASSIGQVTEAFF. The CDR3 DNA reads TGTGCCAGCAGTATCGGACAGGTCACTGAAGCTTTCTTT.

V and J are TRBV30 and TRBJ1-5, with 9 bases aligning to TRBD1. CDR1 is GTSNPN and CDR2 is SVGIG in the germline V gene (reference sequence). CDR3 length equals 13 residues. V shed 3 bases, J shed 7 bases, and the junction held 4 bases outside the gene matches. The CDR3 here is CAWSGQGRQPQHF. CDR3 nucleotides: TGTGCCTGGAGCGGACAGGGGAGGCAGCCCCAGCATTTT.

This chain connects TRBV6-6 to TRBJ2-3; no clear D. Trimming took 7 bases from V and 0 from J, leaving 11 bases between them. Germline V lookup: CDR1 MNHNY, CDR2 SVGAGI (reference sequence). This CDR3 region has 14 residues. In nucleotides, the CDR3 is TGTGCCAGCACTTTCCTGGGCAGCACAGATACGCAGTATTTT. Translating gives CASTFLGSTDTQYF.

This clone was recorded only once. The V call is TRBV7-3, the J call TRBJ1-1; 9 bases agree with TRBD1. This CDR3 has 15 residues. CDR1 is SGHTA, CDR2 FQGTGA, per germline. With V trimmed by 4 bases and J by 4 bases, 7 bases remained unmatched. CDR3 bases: TGTGCCAGCAGCTCTGGGACAGGGAGATCCACTGAAGCTTTCTTT. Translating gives CASSSGTGRSTEAFF.

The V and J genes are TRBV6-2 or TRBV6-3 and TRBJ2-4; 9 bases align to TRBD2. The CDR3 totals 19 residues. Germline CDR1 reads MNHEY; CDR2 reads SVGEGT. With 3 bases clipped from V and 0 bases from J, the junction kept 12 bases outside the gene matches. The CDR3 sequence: CASSYSRGGQFIAKNIQYF. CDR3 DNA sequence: TGTGCCAGCAGTTATTCGCGGGGGGGCCAGTTCATAGCCAAAAACATTCAGTACTTC.

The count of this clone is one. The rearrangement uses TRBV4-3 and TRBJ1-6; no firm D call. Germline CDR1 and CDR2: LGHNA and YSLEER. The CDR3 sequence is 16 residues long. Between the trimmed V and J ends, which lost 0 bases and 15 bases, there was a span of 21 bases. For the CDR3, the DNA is TGCGCCAGCAGCCAAGATTGGGCAGGAGGGTATTCGGTCCTCCACTTT. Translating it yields CASSQDWAGGYSVLHF.